This T cell receptor (beta chain) was found in a study of cytomegalovirus exposure and HLA in healthy donors (dated by TCRdb to 2016 to 2017). Regarding the study in general: According to an earlier analysis of 587 of the donors, some 180 million T cells yielded 117 million unique TCR beta sequences and approximately 280 Gb of sequence data. The study profiled the T cell repertoires of approximately 700 subjects by immunosequencing and related them to cytomegalovirus serostatus. An early release covering just under 650 HLA-typed donors comprised around 300 gigabases of sequencing data and around 80 million unique TCR sequences. A separate validation cohort of over 95 different subjects was used in addition to the roughly 700-subject first cohort. Donor age, sex, ethnicity and CMV serostatus were collected together with the repertoire data. Rather than using new phenotypic data, the later analysis identified candidate immune exposures from TCR beta sequences and from how often those sequences occurred across donors. Of the 398 genotyped donors, roughly 80% fell in the genetic ancestry cluster associated with self-reported Caucasian donors. A later analysis re-analyzed previously published TCR beta repertoires from 666 donors and added high-resolution HLA genotyping to study TCR occurrence patterns. Genome-wide SNP genotypes for about three fifths of the roughly 700 donors were used in a later genetic analysis, which treated that subset as a discovery cohort. Among around 400 genotyped donors of the cohort, an average of about 240,000 unique TCR beta nucleotide sequences was sequenced per donor, of which about 18% were non-productive. To predict cytomegalovirus infection status, the study combined high-throughput TCR immunosequencing, statistical association of individual TCRs with disease status, and machine learning. HLA typing covered class I and class II loci at four-digit resolution. A handful of DR-DQ haplotypes were handled as single units for association and clustering because linkage in the cohort was strong. All discovery cohort repertoires had been generated using a single sequencing platform. In an earlier analysis of several hundred of the donors, high-throughput TCR beta sequencing was used to judge whether each TCR beta V gene segment behaved as functional or pseudogenic. The number of donors typed differed by locus, with roughly 620-630 for A, B, C, DRB1 and DQB1, roughly 520 for DQA1, 606 for DPA1, and 450 to 480 for DPB1. The study was designed to test whether signatures of past pathogen exposure could be identified by cataloging public T cell receptors. The full study reports these points: Immune exposure information for the cohort was limited to CMV serostatus. In an earlier analysis of more than 500 of the donors, most TCR beta V segments appeared in productive rearrangements about 90% or about 30% of the time, broadly matching IMGT annotations. Compared with equally common non-associated chains, HLA-associated TCR beta chains in a later analysis were more clonally expanded and had lower generation probabilities. Compared with the 666-donor mean, donors in an Asian-associated ancestry cluster had fewer N-insertions in productive TCRs, according to a later genetic analysis. Sequencing depth was assumed to be roughly uniform across donors in the presence/absence analyses, though that assumption may not hold. Most TCR sequences were observed very rarely across donors, whereas some public TCRs were present in many individuals. In a later analysis, the rate of TCR association differed among HLA loci, with DRB1 alleles having the most associated TCRs and HLA-C alleles having the fewest. According to a later analysis, parvovirus B19, influenza, CMV and Epstein-Barr virus appeared linked to several top co-occurrence clusters. A further reported finding was that TCR beta sequences accurately predicted the HLA-A and HLA-B alleles for most subjects in the first cohort. The earlier analysis of a few hundred of the donors excluded over 15 rarely observed V segments, including chromosome 9 orphons, because counts were too low. According to a later analysis, most CMV-associated TCR beta chains appeared to be HLA-restricted, and the HLA associations seemed to be driven largely by CMV exposure. It was suggested by the authors that the approach could potentially be generalized to other disease states and immunological phenotypes. Because HLA typing was unavailable for some donors at each locus, only the typed subset was used in association tests. Assigning TCR associations to individual alleles was difficult when HLA alleles, especially DR and DQ, strongly co-occurred. Correlated functional status among segregating V segments might be attributable to linkage disequilibrium, but an unknown experimental factor could not be ruled out. The study gave a list of under 200 TCR beta chains associated with cytomegalovirus. A later analysis associated roughly 17,000 TCR beta sequences with specific HLA alleles at a false discovery rate of 0.05. The cohort was sequenced for TCR beta chains only, and without alpha or paired-chain data the features that could be detected were limited. An association between a missense DCLRE1C variant and V-gene and J-gene trimming of TCR beta chains was found in a later genetic analysis and replicated in an independent cohort. The 87-base-pair reads could not distinguish some IMGT-functional V segments, including TRBV6-2 and TRBV6-3, so those segments were excluded. The classifier was reported to diagnose cytomegalovirus status with high specificity and sensitivity in both the original cohort and the validation cohort. A cluster of highly shared sequence variants was judged likely to represent a technical artifact of the sequencing pipeline. Three of the identified cytomegalovirus-associated TCR beta chains were confirmed in vitro to be specific for cytomegalovirus antigens.

The germline V gene (reference sequence) specifies GTSNPN as CDR1 and SVGIG as CDR2. V is cut by 2 bases and J by 6 bases, and the space between the germline ends is 14 bases. The CDR3 runs 14 residues from the cysteine to the phenylalanine. The kept DNA is CDR3 alone, 42 bases in frame from the first base. Of note for this clone: The clone's antigen remains unknown. No per-base quality is available; no much larger clone lies one base away.

The library was prepared using the immunoSEQ multiplex PCR assay. A mixture of 60 forward primers for TCR Vbeta segments and 13 reverse primers for TCR Jbeta segments was used in the multiplex PCR. Amplification of the CDR3 region of rearranged TCR beta genes was performed with a multiplex PCR assay on genomic DNA. On the Illumina HiSeq System, the amplified TCR beta libraries were sequenced as 87-base-pair reads. In the paper's pipeline: A later analysis counted 65 million to 90 million unique TCR beta chains across the 700 or so repertoires, and some 12 million of these chains were shared by at least two donors. Raw reads were error-corrected and collapsed into unique sequences by a nearest-neighbor algorithm in which closely related sequences were merged to remove PCR and sequencing errors. V, D and J gene segments were assigned by aligning CDR3 sequences to IMGT reference sequences. For a sequence to be retained, a match of at least six nucleotides to both a V gene segment and a J gene segment was required. A rearrangement counted as productive if the CDR3 had no stop codons and remained in frame with V and J, and every other rearrangement counted as non-productive. Following IMGT convention, CDR3 was defined as the stretch from the second conserved V-encoded cysteine up to the conserved J-encoded phenylalanine. In an earlier analysis of more than 550 of the donors, sequences lacking an unambiguous match to a single V gene segment were excluded. An earlier analysis of 587 of the donors classified V segments as functional when productive rearrangements were above 56.7% and as segregating when the standard deviation between donors was above 5%. A statistical classification framework was developed to diagnose cytomegalovirus status using the catalog of TCR beta chain sequences. In a later analysis, TCR nucleotide sequences were compared against IMGT/GENE-DB human TR gene sequences so that V and J genes could be assigned. Using the TCRdist pipeline, a later analysis assigned CDR3 sequences along with most-parsimonious VDJ recombination scenarios. A later analysis defined each TCR beta chain by its CDR3 amino acid sequence plus V-gene family, and excluded reads lacking a unique V-gene family. To address suspected cross-contamination and a sequencing artifact, a later analysis removed roughly 580 highly shared, low-generation-probability nucleotide sequences. A later analysis calculated a clonal expansion index for each public chain from normalized within-repertoire ranks of inferred template counts. Generation probabilities in a later analysis came from a VDJ recombination model fitted to out-of-frame rearrangements, and those results were checked against IGoR. In a later analysis, hypergeometric tests were used to score TCR-TCR, TCR-HLA and TCR-CMV co-occurrence, with a repertoire-size bias correction applied to TCR pairs. False discovery rates were estimated in a later analysis by permuting HLA or CMV assignments 20 times. In a later analysis, co-occurring TCRs were grouped using DBSCAN, with TCRdist sequence similarity added in when clustering inside HLA-allele-positive subsets. Repertoires with fewer than 30,000 or more than 120,000 public chains were left out of co-occurrence clustering, as were about five repertoires with anomalous nucleotide sharing. The source is immuneACCESS, and TCRdb retained only in-frame sequences with V and J called. Part of the clones is not carried over; for the studies checked, unresolved V genes explain less than half of this, and the remainder is unexplained. The V and J calls and clone size are taken from that table; D and trimming were inferred from the DNA. A total of about 150,000 clones appear in this sample, roughly three fifths of them only once. The ten largest clonotypes hold around 2.5% of the sample.

The cohort consisted of 650 to 700 healthy bone marrow donors. Cohort members were all nominally healthy when sampled, although unrecorded immune exposures were likely present. The donor tested CMV seronegative, placing the donor among the 350 or so seronegative members of the cohort. A peripheral blood sample was provided by each donor, and peripheral blood mononuclear cells were used for TCR beta sequencing. The Qiagen DNeasy Blood Extraction Kit was used to extract genomic DNA from the blood cell samples. The receptor's source is a woman aged 40 to 50 in good health and CMV-seronegative. Sequenced input: PBMCs. The chain is assembled from TRBV30 and TRBJ2-1, with an unclear D gene assignment. The DNA reads as follows: TGTGCCTGGAGTCTTCCGACTCCCCCCAATGAGCAGTTCTTC. Its product reads: CAWSLPTPPNEQFF.